This T cell receptor beta chain was sequenced in a study of response to subunit inactivated influenza vaccine. There are a few counts of this clonotype. TCRdb re-called the RT-PCR reads with MiXCR, one entry per CDR3 protein. The profile shows hundreds of thousands of distinct CDR3 sequences, approximately 14% of them singletons. With V trimmed by 1 base and J by 5 bases, 19 bases remained unmatched. Germline CDR1 is SGHVS and CDR2 is FNYEAQ. There are 19 residues in the CDR3. Sample: PBMCs from blood, taken 12 days after vaccination. J is TRBJ2-5 and V is TRBV7-6, with TRBD1 identical over 7 bases. The TCR originated in a man in his fifties or sixties who received an inactivated influenza vaccine. CDR3 DNA: TGTGCCAGCAGCTTAGGAGGGCCCTTGGAGACAGGGCCCCAGGAGACCCAGTACTTC. Encoded protein: CASSLGGPLETGPQETQYF.